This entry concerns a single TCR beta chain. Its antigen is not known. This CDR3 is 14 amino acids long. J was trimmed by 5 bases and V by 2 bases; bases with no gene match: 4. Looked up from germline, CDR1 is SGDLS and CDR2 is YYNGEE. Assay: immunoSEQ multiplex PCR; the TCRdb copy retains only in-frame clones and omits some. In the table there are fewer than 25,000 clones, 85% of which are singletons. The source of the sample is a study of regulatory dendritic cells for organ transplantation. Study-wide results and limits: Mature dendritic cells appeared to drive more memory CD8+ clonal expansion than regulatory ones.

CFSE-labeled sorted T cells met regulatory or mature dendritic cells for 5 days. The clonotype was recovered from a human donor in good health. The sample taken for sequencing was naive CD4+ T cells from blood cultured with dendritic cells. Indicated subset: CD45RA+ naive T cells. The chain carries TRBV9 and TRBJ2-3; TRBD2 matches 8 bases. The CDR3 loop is CASSVGGGQDTQYF. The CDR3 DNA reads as TGTGCCAGCAGCGTCGGGGGGGGCCAAGATACGCAGTATTTT.